Here is one T cell receptor (beta chain) with its context. This sample stems from a study of patients and donors after allogeneic stem cell transplantation. TCRdb reprocessed the RT-PCR reads via MiXCR and lists one record per CDR3 protein. The repertoire consists of approximately 200,000 distinct CDR3 sequences, with roughly an eighth occurring once and the leading ten covering approximately 10%. Looked up from germline, CDR1 is SGHVS and CDR2 is FNYEAQ. J gave up 2 bases and V 5 bases, and 8 bases lay outside the gene matches. This CDR3 has 16 amino acids. The chain links TRBV7-6 to TRBJ2-3; TRBD2 agrees at 9 bases. This receptor was taken from a human donor who was either an allogeneic HSCT recipient or a stem cell or donor lymphocyte infusion donor (not recorded which). It is not recorded whose cells these are; they may come from a transplant donor. Material: blood, either unsorted or a sorted T cell fraction (not recorded which). CDR3 in DNA: TGTGCCAGCAGCAGGAGCGGGAGGCGGGACACAGATACGCAGTATTTT. Protein sequence: CASSRSGRRDTDTQYF. Filled out from reference TRBV7-6 and TRBJ2-3, the complete variable domain reads GAGVSQSPRYKVTKRGQDVALRCDPISGHVSLYWYRQALGQGPEFLTYFNYEAQQDKSGLPNDRFSAERPEGSISTLTIQRTEQRDSAMYRCASSRSGRRDTDTQYFGPGTRLTVL.